This TCR beta chain was found in a study of T cell responses to AZD1222 COVID-19 vaccine. Some clones are missing from TCRdb's copy, which holds only in-frame ones; the method was immunoSEQ multiplex PCR. The table has about 180,000 clones, 90% to 95% seen once; the top ten hold around 2.6%. The sequence was obtained from an adult in good health. The material sequenced was peripheral blood, taken on day 0 of AZD1222 vaccination.

The CDR3 reads CASRTFGGESTEAFF. The CDR3 coding sequence is TGTGCCAGCAGGACGTTTGGGGGGGAGAGCACTGAAGCTTTCTTT. V is TRBV28 and J is TRBJ1-1, with a tentative D call TRBD1 (5 bases). The V gene's germline CDR1 is MDHEN and CDR2 SYDVKM. Trimming took 6 bases from V and 4 from J, leaving 18 bases between them. This CDR3 has 15 residues.